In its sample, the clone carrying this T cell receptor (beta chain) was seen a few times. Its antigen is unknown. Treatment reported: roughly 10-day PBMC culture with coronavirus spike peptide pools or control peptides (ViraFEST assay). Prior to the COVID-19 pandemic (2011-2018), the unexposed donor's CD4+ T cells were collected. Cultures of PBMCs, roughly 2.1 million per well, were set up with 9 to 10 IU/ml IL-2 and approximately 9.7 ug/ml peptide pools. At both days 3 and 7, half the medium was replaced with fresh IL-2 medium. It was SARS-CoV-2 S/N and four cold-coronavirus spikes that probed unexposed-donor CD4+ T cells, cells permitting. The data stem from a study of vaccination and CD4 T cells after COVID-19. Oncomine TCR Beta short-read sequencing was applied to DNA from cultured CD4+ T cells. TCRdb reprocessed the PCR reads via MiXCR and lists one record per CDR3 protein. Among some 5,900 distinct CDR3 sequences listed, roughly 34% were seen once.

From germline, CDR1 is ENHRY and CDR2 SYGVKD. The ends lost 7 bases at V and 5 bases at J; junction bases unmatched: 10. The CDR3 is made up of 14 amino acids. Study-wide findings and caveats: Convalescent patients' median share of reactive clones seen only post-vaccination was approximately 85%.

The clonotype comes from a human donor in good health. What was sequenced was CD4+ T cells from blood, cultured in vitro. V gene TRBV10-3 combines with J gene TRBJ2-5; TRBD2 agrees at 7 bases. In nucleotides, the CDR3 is TGTGCCATCACCCCGACGGGGGGAGAGGAGACCCAGTACTTC. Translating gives CAITPTGGEETQYF.